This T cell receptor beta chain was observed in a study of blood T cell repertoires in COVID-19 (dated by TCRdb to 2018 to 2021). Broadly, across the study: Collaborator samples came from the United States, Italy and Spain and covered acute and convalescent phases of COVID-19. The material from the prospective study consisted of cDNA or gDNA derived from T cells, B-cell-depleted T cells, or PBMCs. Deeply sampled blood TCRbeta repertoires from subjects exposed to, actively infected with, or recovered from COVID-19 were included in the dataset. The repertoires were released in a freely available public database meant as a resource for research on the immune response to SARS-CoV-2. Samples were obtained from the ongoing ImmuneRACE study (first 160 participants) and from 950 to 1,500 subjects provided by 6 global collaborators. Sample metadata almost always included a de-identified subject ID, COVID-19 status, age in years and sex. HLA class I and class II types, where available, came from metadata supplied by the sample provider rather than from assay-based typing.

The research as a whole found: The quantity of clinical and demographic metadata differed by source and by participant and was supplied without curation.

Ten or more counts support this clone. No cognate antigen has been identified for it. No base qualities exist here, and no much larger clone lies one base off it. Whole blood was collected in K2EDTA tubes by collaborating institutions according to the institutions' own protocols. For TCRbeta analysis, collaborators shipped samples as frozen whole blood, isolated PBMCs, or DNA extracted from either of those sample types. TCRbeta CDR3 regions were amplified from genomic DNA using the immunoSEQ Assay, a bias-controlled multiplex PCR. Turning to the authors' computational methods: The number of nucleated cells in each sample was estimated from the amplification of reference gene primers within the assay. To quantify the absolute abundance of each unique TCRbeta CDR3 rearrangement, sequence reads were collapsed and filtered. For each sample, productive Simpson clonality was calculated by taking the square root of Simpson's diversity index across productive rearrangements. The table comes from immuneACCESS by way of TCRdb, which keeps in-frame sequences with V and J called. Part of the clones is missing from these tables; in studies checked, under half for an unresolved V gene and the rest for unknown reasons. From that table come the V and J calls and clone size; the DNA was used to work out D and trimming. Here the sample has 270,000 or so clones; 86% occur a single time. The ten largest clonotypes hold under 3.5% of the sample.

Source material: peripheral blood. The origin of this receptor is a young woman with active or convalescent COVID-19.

This receptor has the CDR3 CASSDQAGVPEAFF. The sequenced DNA is TGTGCCAGCAGTGACCAGGCAGGGGTTCCTGAAGCTTTCTTT. The chain uses TRBV2 and TRBJ1-1; TRBD1 might be the D gene, on 6 matching bases. V gives up 3 bases and J gives up 6 bases, and the segment between their germline ends measures 14 bases. For CDR1 and CDR2, the germline V gene lists SNHLY and FYNNEI. The CDR3 numbers 14 residues from cysteine through phenylalanine. Of all the DNA, just the CDR3 is kept, 42 bases in frame from base 1.